This TCR beta chain was sequenced in a study of spatial heterogeneity in lung cancer. Study-wide background: The count of detected beta-chain sequences consistently exceeded that of alpha-chain sequences.

This clonotype is medium-sized. The target antigen is unknown. Time point indicated: sample taken at primary tumor resection. Material for sequencing was whole RNA from tumor, nontumor lung or frozen PBMC, left unsorted. Samples were obtained from around 72 donors, all untreated early-stage non-small cell lung cancer patients. Carried by each TCR cDNA molecule was a unique molecular identifier. MiXCR was run by TCRdb on the 5' RACE reads, yielding one entry per CDR3 protein. The profile shows more than 9,000 distinct CDR3 sequences, around 9.3% of them singletons. Trimming took 1 base from V and 4 from J, leaving 3 bases between them. The length of the CDR3 is 12 residues. Germline V gene data show CDR1 as SGHRS and CDR2 as YFSETQ. Overall study results and limits: In blood, ubiquitous expanded tumor TCRs appeared more at resection than follow-up.

The V gene is TRBV5-1, the J gene TRBJ2-1, with D unclear. This clonotype was obtained from a male donor with early-stage non-small cell lung cancer. Specimen: PBMCs, collected at surgery. The chain's CDR3 is CASSLSYNEQFF. For the CDR3, the DNA is TGCGCCAGCAGCTTGTCGTACAATGAGCAGTTCTTC.